A selection of T cell receptor beta chains follows, all from one sample in a study of CD8+ T cells in alopecia areata. The repertoire was sequenced with immunoSEQ multiplex PCR; TCRdb's copy has only in-frame clones and lacks some. Here the sample spans roughly 100,000 clones, more than 75% being singletons. Sequences were derived from CD8+ T cells sorted from blood, sampled at approximately week 30, from a patient treated with tofacitinib. The receptors were sampled from a human donor with alopecia areata. Each CDR3 is given with its conserved first and last residue. A D gene is named only where the DNA matches it firmly. Clone size is given for some rows only: seen once, a few or many times, or a class if the clone is expanded.

>TRBV29-1|.|.|TRBJ2-7
TGCAGCGTTGAATCCGGGTGGGAGCAGTACTTC
CSVESGWEQYF
>TRBV19|.|.|TRBJ2-1
TGTGCCAGTAGTCCCCGCAGTGGGGCAAATGAGCAGTTCTTC
CASSPRSGANEQFF
>TRBV2|.|.|TRBJ2-7
TGTGCCAGCAGTTCCTACGAGCAGTACTTC
CASSSYEQYF
>TRBV5-4|TRBD2|.|TRBJ2-1
TGTGCCAGCAGCCCGGGACTAGCGGGAGATGGTAATGAGCAGTTCTTC
CASSPGLAGDGNEQFF
>TRBV14|.|.|TRBJ2-3
TGTGCCAGCAGCCAAGAGAGGACAGATACGCAGTATTTT
CASSQERTDTQYF
>TRBV7-2|TRBD1|.|TRBJ1-2
TGTGCCAGCAGCTATAGGACAGGTCTTGGCTACACCTTC
CASSYRTGLGYTF
>TRBV11-2|.|once|TRBJ2-7
TGTGCCAGCAGCGAGCGCGAGCAGTACTTC
CASSEREQYF
>TRBV7-2|TRBD2|.|TRBJ2-2
TGTGCCAGCAGCCCCTTAGCGGGGGGAGGGACCGGGGAGCTGTTTTTT
CASSPLAGGGTGELFF
>TRBV29-1|.|.|TRBJ2-7
TGCAGCGTTGAAGATCCGGTCTACGAGCAGTACTTC
CSVEDPVYEQYF
>TRBV6-1|.|.|TRBJ2-7
TGTGCCAGCAGTGAAGCTGACCTTCCCGGGGACGAGCAGTACTTC
CASSEADLPGDEQYF
>TRBV4-1|.|.|TRBJ2-1
TGCGCCAGCAGCCAAGATAAGGTTGCGGCGGAGAACAATGAGCAGTTCTTC
CASSQDKVAAENNEQFF
>TRBV5-6|TRBD1|.|TRBJ2-1
TGTGCCAGCAGCTCGGGGGACAGGGGGCAGAATGAGCAGTTCTTC
CASSSGDRGQNEQFF
>TRBV5-6|.|.|TRBJ2-2
TGTGCCAGCAGCTTGGGGTCCGGGGAGCTGTTTTTT
CASSLGSGELFF
>TRBV19|.|.|TRBJ2-7
TGTGCCAGTAGTAACGGGGGCTCCTACGAGCAGTACTTC
CASSNGGSYEQYF
>TRBV7-9|TRBD1|few|TRBJ2-2
TGTGCCAGCAGATTTCCGGGACAGGGAACCGGGGAGCTGTTTTTT
CASRFPGQGTGELFF
>TRBV29-1|TRBD2|.|TRBJ2-3
TGCAGCGCCTTTAGCGGGGGTTCCAGCACAGATACGCAGTATTTT
CSAFSGGSSTDTQYF
>TRBV7-9|.|.|TRBJ2-2
TGTGCCAGCATCCCCGGGAGTAACACCGGGGAGCTGTTTTTT
CASIPGSNTGELFF
>TRBV27|.|.|TRBJ2-7
TGTGCCAGCAGTTTATCCGGGGGCTCCTACGAGCAGTACTTC
CASSLSGGSYEQYF
>TRBV14|.|.|TRBJ2-2
TGTGCCAGCAGCCAAGAAGGAGCTCCGAACACCGGGGAGCTGTTTTTT
CASSQEGAPNTGELFF
>TRBV5-5|TRBD2|few|TRBJ2-2
TGTGCCAGCAGCTGGACTAGCGGGGGCCAAACCGGGGAGCTGTTTTTT
CASSWTSGGQTGELFF
>TRBV12-2|.|.|TRBJ1-4
TGTGCAAGTCGCATGGGAGATGAAAAACTGTTTTTT
CASRMGDEKLFF
>TRBV9|.|.|TRBJ1-2
TGTGCCAGCAGCGAGCGGACGAGGGGCTACACCTTC
CASSERTRGYTF
>TRBV7-2|.|.|TRBJ2-1
TGTGCCAGCAGCTTAGCGCATATCGATGAGCAGTTCTTC
CASSLAHIDEQFF
>TRBV5-1|TRBD2|.|TRBJ2-1
TGCGCCAGCAGCTGGGGGACTAGCGGGGGCAATGAGCAGTTCTTC
CASSWGTSGGNEQFF
>TRBV9|.|.|TRBJ2-7
TGTGCCAGCTCTCCCAATGGGGGGGCCCGACCCGACTTC
CASSPNGGARPDF
>TRBV5-6|TRBD1|.|TRBJ2-5
TGCGCCAGCACCGGGACAGGGGCCACCTATCCGGGGGAGACCCAGTACTTC
CASTGTGATYPGETQYF
>TRBV30|.|.|TRBJ2-7
TGTGCCTGGAGTGGGGATTTATTGGCAGGGACGTACCACGAGCAGTACTTC
CAWSGDLLAGTYHEQYF
>TRBV6-5|TRBD1|.|TRBJ2-7
TGTGCCAGCAGAAAACAGGGGTCCTACGAGCAGTACTTC
CASRKQGSYEQYF
>TRBV4-1|.|.|TRBJ2-1
TGCGCCAGCAGCCAATGGGCCCCCTACAATGAGCAGTTCTTC
CASSQWAPYNEQFF
>TRBV9|.|few|TRBJ2-1
TGTGCCAGCAGGGGGCCTAGGGATGAGCAGTTCTTC
CASRGPRDEQFF
>TRBV5-1|.|.|TRBJ1-2
TGCGCCAGCAGCTTTGGGACGGGAGACTATGGCTACACCTTC
CASSFGTGDYGYTF
>TRBV4-1|TRBD1|once|TRBJ1-1
TGCGCCAGCAGCCAGCTCTTAGGACAGGCGAACACTGAAGCTTTCTTT
CASSQLLGQANTEAFF
>TRBV29-1|.|.|TRBJ2-7
TGCAGCGTGGAGAGGGGGGCCTCCTACGAGCAGTACTTC
CSVERGASYEQYF
>TRBV19|.|.|TRBJ1-1
TGTGCCAGTAGTATAGGTCGGGCCACTGAAGCTTTCTTT
CASSIGRATEAFF
>TRBV7-8|.|once|TRBJ1-5
TGTGCCAGCAGCTTAGGGGCTTATAGCAATCAGCCCCAGCATTTT
CASSLGAYSNQPQHF
>TRBV11-1|.|.|TRBJ1-1
TGTGCCAGCAGCTTAACAGACCCTAGGACTGAAGCTTTCTTT
CASSLTDPRTEAFF
>TRBV6-6|.|.|TRBJ2-3
TGTGCCAGCAGTTACCGGGAAGGGGGGATAGATACGCAGTATTTT
CASSYREGGIDTQYF
>TRBV29-1|TRBD1|few|TRBJ2-7
TGCAGCGCCGAGACAGGGGGGGACTACGAGCAGTACTTC
CSAETGGDYEQYF
>TRBV4-1|.|.|TRBJ2-7
TGCGCCAGCAGCCAAGTTAGCGGCGAGCAGTACTTC
CASSQVSGEQYF
>TRBV5-6|.|.|TRBJ1-4
TGTGCCAGCAGCTTAGGAGAAGGAGGTTATGAAAAACTGTTTTTT
CASSLGEGGYEKLFF
>TRBV7-8|.|.|TRBJ2-1
TGTGCCAGCAGCTTAGCGTTGGCCCACAATGAGCAGTTCTTC
CASSLALAHNEQFF